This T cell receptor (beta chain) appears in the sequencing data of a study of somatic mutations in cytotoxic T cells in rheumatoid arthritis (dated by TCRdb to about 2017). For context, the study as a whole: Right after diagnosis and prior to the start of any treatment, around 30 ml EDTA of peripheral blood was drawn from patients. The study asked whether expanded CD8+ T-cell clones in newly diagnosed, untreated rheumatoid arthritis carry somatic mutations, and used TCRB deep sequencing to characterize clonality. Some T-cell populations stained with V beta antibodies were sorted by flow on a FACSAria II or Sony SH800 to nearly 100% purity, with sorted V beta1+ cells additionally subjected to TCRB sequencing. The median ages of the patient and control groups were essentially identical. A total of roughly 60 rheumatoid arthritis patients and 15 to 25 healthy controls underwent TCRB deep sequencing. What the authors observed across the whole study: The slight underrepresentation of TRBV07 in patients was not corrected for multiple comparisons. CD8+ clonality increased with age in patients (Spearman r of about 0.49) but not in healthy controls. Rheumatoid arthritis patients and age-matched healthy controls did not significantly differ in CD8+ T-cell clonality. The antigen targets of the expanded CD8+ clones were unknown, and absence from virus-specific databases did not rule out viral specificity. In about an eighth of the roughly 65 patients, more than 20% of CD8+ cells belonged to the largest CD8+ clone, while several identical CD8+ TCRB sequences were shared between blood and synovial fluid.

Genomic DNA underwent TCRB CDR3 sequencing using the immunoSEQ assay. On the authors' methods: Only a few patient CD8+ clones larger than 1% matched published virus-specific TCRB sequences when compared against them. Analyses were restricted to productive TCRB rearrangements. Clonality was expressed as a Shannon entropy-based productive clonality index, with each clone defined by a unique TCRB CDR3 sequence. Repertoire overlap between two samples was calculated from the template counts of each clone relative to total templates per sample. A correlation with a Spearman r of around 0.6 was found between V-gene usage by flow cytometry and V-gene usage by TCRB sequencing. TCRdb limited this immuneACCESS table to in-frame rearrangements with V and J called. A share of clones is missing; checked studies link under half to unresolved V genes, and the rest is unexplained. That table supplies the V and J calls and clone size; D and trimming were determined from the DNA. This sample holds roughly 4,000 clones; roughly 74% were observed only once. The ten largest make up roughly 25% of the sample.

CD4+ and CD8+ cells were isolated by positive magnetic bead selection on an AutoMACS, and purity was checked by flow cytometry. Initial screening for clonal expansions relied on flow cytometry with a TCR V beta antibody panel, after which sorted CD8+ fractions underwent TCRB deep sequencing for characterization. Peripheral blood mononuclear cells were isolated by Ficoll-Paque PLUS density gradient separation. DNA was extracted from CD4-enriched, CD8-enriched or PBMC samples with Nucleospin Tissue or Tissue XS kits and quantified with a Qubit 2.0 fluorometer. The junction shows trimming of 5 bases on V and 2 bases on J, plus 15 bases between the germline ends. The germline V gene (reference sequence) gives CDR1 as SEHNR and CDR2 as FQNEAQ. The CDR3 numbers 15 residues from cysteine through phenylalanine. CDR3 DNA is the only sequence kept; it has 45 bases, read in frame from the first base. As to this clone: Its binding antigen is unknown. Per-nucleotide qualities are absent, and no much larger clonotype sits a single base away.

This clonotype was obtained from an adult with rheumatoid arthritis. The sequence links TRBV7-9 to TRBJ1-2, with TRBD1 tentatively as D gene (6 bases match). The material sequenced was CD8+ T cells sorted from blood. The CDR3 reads CASSPSGEENYGYTF. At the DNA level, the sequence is TGTGCCAGCAGCCCATCAGGGGAGGAGAACTATGGCTACACCTTC.